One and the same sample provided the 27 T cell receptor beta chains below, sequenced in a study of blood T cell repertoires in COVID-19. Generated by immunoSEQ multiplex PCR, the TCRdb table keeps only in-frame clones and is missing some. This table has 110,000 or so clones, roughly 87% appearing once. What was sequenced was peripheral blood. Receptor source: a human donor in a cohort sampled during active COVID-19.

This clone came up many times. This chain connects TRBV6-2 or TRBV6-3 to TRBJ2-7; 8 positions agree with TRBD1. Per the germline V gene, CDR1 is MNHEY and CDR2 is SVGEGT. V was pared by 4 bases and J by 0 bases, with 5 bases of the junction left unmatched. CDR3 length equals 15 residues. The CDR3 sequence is CASSSRQGSSYEQYF. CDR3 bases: TGTGCCAGCAGTTCCAGACAGGGGAGCTCCTACGAGCAGTACTTC.

In DNA, the CDR3 is TGTGCCAGCAGCTTAGTGGGGGGGACGGGCTCCTACGAGCAGTACTTC. It specifies CASSLVGGTGSYEQYF. The chain links TRBV13 to TRBJ2-7; 7 bases are a match to TRBD2. CDR3 size: 16 residues. V lost 1 base, J lost 0 bases, and 6 bases stayed unmatched. Looked up from germline, CDR1 is PRHDT and CDR2 is FYEKMQ (reference sequence).

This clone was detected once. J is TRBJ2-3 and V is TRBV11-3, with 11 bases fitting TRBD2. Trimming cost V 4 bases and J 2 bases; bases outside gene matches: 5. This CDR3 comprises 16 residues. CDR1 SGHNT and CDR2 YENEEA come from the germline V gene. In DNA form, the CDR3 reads TGTGCCAGCAGCTCAGGGACTAGCGGACCCACAGATACGCAGTATTTT. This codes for CASSSGTSGPTDTQYF.

The CDR3 DNA reads TGTGCCAGCTCGAGGGTGGGGAACACTGAAGCTTTCTTT. Translation: CASSRVGNTEAFF. This chain links TRBV18 with TRBJ1-1; unclear D gene. CDR3 size: 13 residues. Trimming took off 6 bases at V and 1 base at J, with 9 bases between the two ends. Germline V gives CDR1 KGHSH, CDR2 LQKENI.

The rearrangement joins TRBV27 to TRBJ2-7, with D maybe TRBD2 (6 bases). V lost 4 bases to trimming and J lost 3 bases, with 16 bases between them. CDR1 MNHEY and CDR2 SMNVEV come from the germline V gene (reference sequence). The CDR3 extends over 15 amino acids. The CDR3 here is CASSSTGDSYYEQYF. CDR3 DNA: TGTGCCAGCAGTTCCACCGGGGACTCCTACTACGAGCAGTACTTC.

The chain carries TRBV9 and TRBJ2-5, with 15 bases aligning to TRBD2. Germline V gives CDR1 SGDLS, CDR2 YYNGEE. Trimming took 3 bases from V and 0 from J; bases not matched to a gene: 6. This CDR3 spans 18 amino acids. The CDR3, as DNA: TGTGCCAGCAGCGCGGGACTAGCGGGGGGACAAAACCAAGAGACCCAGTACTTC. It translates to CASSAGLAGGQNQETQYF.

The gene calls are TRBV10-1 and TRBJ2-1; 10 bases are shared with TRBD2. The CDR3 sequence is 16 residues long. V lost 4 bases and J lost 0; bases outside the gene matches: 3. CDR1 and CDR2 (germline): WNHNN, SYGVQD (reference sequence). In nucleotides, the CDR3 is TGCGCCAGCAGTGGGGCTAGCGGGAGCTCCTACAATGAGCAGTTCTTC. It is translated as CASSGASGSSYNEQFF.

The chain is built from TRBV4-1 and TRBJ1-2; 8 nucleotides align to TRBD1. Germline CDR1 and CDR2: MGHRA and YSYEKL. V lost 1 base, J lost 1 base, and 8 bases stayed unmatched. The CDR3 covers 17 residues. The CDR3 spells CASSQGQGRGGNYGYTF. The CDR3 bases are TGCGCCAGCAGCCAAGGACAGGGGAGAGGTGGTAACTATGGCTACACCTTC.

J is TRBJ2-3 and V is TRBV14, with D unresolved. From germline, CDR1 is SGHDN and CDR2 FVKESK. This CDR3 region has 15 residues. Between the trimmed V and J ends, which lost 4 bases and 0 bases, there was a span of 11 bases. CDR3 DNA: TGTGCCAGCAGCCTGGCCCAGCGTAGCACAGATACGCAGTATTTT. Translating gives CASSLAQRSTDTQYF.

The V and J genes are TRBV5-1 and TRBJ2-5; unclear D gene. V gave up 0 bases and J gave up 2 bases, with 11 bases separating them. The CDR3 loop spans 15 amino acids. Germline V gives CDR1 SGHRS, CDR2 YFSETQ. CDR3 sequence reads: CASSLAKAPQETQYF. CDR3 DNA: TGCGCCAGCAGCTTGGCTAAAGCTCCTCAAGAGACCCAGTACTTC.

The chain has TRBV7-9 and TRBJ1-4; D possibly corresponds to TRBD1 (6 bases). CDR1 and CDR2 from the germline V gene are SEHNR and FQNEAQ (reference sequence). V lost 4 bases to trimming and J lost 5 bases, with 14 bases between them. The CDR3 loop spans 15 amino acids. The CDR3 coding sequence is TGTGCCAGCAGCTCACCTGACAGGTTGAATGAAAAACTGTTTTTT. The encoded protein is CASSSPDRLNEKLFF.

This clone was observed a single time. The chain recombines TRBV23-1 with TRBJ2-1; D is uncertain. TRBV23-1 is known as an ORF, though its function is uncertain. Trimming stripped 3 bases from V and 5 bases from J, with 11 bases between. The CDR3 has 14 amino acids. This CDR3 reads CASSHPYSDNEQFF. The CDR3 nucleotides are TGCGCCAGCAGTCACCCCTATAGTGACAATGAGCAGTTCTTC.

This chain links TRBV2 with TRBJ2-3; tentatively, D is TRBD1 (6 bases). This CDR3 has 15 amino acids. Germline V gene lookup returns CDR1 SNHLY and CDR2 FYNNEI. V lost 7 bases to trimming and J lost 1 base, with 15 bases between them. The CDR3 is CASTPQQGGTDTQYF. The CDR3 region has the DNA TGTGCCAGCACCCCCCAACAGGGCGGCACAGATACGCAGTATTTT.

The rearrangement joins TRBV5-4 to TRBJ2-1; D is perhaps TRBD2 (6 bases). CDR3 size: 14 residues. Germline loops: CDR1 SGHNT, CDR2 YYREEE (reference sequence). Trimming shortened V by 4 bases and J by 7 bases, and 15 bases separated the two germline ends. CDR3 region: CASSTGASGNEQFF. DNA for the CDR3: TGTGCCAGCAGCACGGGAGCCAGTGGTAATGAGCAGTTCTTC.

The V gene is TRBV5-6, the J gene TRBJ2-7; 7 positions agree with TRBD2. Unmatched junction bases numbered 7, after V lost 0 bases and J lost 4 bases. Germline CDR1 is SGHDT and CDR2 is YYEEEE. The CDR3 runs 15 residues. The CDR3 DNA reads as TGTGCCAGCAGCTTGGATGCGGGAGTATTTTACGAGCAGTACTTC. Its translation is CASSLDAGVFYEQYF.

CDR3 loop: CASIPLTSGAYEQFF. Here the CDR3 DNA reads TGTGCCAGCATTCCCCTGACTAGCGGGGCCTATGAGCAGTTCTTC. The genes are TRBV28 and TRBJ2-1; TRBD2 agrees at 11 bases. Germline values: CDR1 MDHEN, CDR2 SYDVKM. The CDR3 contains 15 residues. V shed 7 bases, J shed 8 bases, and the junction held 10 bases outside the gene matches.

The CDR3 bases are TGCGCCAGCAGCCGGCGGACAGGGTACACCGGGGAGCTGTTTTTT. Its protein product is CASSRRTGYTGELFF. This sequence joins TRBV4-1 and TRBJ2-2, with TRBD1 matching 8 bases. Losses at the gene ends were 4 bases for V and 3 bases for J; bases not matched to a gene: 4. From germline, CDR1 is MGHRA and CDR2 YSYEKL. CDR3 size: 15 residues.

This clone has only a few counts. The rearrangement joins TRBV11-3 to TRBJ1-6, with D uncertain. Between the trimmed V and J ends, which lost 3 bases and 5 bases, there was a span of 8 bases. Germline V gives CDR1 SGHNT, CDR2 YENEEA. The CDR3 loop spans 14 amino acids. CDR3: CASSLGSHNSPLHF. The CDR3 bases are TGTGCCAGCAGCTTGGGCAGTCATAATTCACCCCTCCACTTT.

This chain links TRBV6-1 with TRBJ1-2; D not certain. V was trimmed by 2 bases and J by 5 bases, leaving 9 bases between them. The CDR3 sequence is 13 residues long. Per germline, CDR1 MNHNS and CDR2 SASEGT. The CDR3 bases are TGTGCCAGCAGTGAATTGGGCGAGTATGGCTACACCTTC. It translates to CASSELGEYGYTF.

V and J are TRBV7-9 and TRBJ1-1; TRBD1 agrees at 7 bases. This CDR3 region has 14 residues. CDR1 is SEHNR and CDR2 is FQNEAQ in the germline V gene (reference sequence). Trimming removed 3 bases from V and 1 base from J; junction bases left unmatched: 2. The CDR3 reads CASSFTGENTEAFF. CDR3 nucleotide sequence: TGTGCCAGCAGCTTCACAGGGGAGAACACTGAAGCTTTCTTT.

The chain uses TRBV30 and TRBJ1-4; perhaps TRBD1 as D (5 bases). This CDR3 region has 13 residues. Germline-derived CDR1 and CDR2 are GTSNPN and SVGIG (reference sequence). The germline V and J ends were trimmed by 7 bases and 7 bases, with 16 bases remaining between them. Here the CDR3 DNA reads TGTGCCTTCAAAAAGGGGCCGGGTGAAAAACTGTTTTTT. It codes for CAFKKGPGEKLFF.

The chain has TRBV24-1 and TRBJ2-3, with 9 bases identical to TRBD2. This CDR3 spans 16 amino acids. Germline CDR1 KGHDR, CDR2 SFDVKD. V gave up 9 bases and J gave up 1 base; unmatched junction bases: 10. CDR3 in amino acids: CATALSAGGGTDTQYF. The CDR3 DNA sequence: TGTGCCACCGCCCTTTCTGCGGGAGGGGGCACAGATACGCAGTATTTT.

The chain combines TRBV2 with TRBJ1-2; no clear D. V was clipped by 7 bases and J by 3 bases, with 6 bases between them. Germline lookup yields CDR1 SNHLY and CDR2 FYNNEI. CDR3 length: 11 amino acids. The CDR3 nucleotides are TGTGCCAGCATGTCGGACTATGGCTACACCTTC. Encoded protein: CASMSDYGYTF.

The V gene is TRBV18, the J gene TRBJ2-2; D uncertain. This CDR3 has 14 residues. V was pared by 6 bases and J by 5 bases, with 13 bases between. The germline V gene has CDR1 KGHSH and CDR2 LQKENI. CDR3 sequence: CASSSTQETGELFF. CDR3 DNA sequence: TGTGCCAGCTCGTCAACTCAGGAAACCGGGGAGCTGTTTTTT. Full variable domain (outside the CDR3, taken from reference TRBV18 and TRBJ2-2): NAGVMQNPRHLVRRRGQEARLRCSPMKGHSHVYWYRQLPEEGLKFMVYLQKENIIDESGMPKERFSAEFPKEGPSILRIQQVVRGDSAAYFCASSSTQETGELFFGEGSRLTVL.

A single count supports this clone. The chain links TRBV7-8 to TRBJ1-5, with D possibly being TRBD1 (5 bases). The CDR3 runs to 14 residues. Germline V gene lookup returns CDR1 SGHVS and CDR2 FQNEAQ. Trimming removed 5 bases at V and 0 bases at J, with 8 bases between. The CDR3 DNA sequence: TGTGCCAGCAGCCCAGACAGTAGCAATCAGCCCCAGCATTTT. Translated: CASSPDSSNQPQHF.

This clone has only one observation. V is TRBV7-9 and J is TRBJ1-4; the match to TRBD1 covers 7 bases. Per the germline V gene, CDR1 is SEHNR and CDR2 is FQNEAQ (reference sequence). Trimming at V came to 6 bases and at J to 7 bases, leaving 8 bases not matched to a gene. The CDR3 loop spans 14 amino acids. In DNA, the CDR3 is TGTGCCAGCAGTCACGGGACAGCCCTTGAAAAACTGTTTTTT. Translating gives CASSHGTALEKLFF.

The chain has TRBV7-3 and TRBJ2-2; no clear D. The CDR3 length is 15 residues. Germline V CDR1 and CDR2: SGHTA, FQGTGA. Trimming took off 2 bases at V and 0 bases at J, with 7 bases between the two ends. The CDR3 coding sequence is TGTGCCAGCAGCTTATCACGGGCGAACACCGGGGAGCTGTTTTTT. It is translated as CASSLSRANTGELFF.